This passage covers 29 T cell receptor beta chains from one sample sequenced in a study of siplizumab effects on memory and regulatory T cells. Generated by immunoSEQ multiplex PCR, the TCRdb table keeps only in-frame clones and is missing some. There are roughly 68,000 clones in the sample; 96% occur only once, and about 0.1% lies in the top ten. The sequencing input was naive CD8+ T cells sorted from blood. The source is a human donor in good health.

The gene calls are TRBV28 and TRBJ1-5; a possible D gene is TRBD1 (5 bases). Per germline, CDR1 MDHEN and CDR2 SYDVKM. Between the trimmed V and J ends, which lost 5 bases and 3 bases, there was a span of 32 bases. The CDR3 extends over 21 amino acids. The CDR3 nucleotides read TGTGCCAGCAGTACACTAACCTCCGGGACCTCTCCACCCATCCTCAATCAGCCCCAGCATTTT. Encoded protein: CASSTLTSGTSPPILNQPQHF.

The count of this clone is one. The genes are TRBV7-8 and TRBJ2-3, with TRBD1 matching 7 bases. The CDR3 is 13 residues long. Germline V gene data show CDR1 as SGHVS and CDR2 as FQNEAQ. The J segment lost 6 bases and the V segment lost 5 bases, leaving 5 bases of the junction unmatched. DNA for the CDR3: TGTGCCAGCAGCCCCGACAGGGTGGATACGCAGTATTTT. Its translation: CASSPDRVDTQYF.

CDR3 loop: CASSFNGAGTRGAETQYF. CDR3 sequence (DNA): TGTGCCAGCAGCTTTAACGGGGCCGGGACAAGAGGAGCAGAGACCCAGTACTTC. V and J are TRBV7-6 and TRBJ2-5; D is perhaps TRBD1 (6 bases). Germline CDR1 reads SGHVS; CDR2 reads FNYEAQ. V lost 3 bases and J 4 bases, leaving 24 bases between the germline ends. The length of the CDR3 is 18 residues.

V gene TRBV5-5 combines with J gene TRBJ2-7; possibly TRBD1 for D (6 bases). V shed 3 bases and J shed 2 bases, with 18 bases lying between them. The CDR3 has 16 residues. Germline assignment: CDR1 SGHKS and CDR2 YYEKEE (reference sequence). CDR3 sequence: CASSSLGEDSAYEQYF. The CDR3 DNA reads TGTGCCAGCAGCTCCCTGGGCGAGGACAGCGCCTACGAGCAGTACTTC.

This sequence joins TRBV5-6 and TRBJ2-5, with 10 bases lining up with TRBD1. CDR1 and CDR2 from the germline V gene are SGHDT and YYEEEE. The CDR3 consists of 16 residues. The J segment lost 5 bases and the V segment lost 0 bases, leaving 7 bases of the junction unmatched. CDR3 loop: CASSLGDRGPQETQYF. CDR3 coding DNA: TGTGCCAGCAGCTTGGGGGACAGGGGACCACAGGAGACCCAGTACTTC. Based on the CDR3 plus reference TRBV5-6 and TRBJ2-5, the full variable domain is DAGVTQSPTHLIKTRGQQVTLRCSPKSGHDTVSWYQQALGQGPQFIFQYYEEEERQRGNFPDRFSGHQFPNYSSELNVNALLLGDSALYLCASSLGDRGPQETQYFGPGTRLLVL.

This clone was found once. V gene TRBV28 combines with J gene TRBJ1-2, with unresolved D. The germline V and J ends were trimmed by 2 bases and 8 bases, with 15 bases remaining between them. CDR3 length: 14 amino acids. CDR1 MDHEN and CDR2 SYDVKM come from the germline V gene. CDR3 nucleotides: TGTGCCAGCAGTTTAGGCTTGGGTGGCGAGGGCTACACCTTC. This gives the protein CASSLGLGGEGYTF.

V usage is TRBV28 and J usage is TRBJ2-1; TRBD2 is a possible D gene (6 bases). The CDR3 runs to 15 residues. V was shortened by 7 bases and J by 5 bases, with 18 bases between the two germline ends. CDR1 and CDR2 (germline): MDHEN, SYDVKM. This chain's CDR3 is CASIGGREDNNEQFF. CDR3 DNA sequence: TGTGCCAGCATTGGAGGCAGGGAGGATAACAATGAGCAGTTCTTC. The full variable domain, completed using reference TRBV28 and TRBJ2-1, is DVKVTQSSRYLVKRTGEKVFLECVQDMDHENMFWYRQDPGLGLRLIYFSYDVKMKEKGDIPEGYSVSREKKERFSLILESASTNQTSMYLCASIGGREDNNEQFFGPGTRLTVL.

The CDR3 region has the DNA TGTGCCATCAGAGGCAGCGACACTGAAGCTTTCTTT. It is translated as CAIRGSDTEAFF. The chain joins TRBV10-3 to TRBJ1-1; D ambiguous. Germline V CDR1 and CDR2: ENHRY, SYGVKD. V gave up 6 bases and J gave up 3 bases, with 8 bases separating them. The CDR3 runs to 12 residues.

The gene calls are TRBV5-6 and TRBJ2-7, with D unresolved. Germline V gene sequence: CDR1 SGHDT, CDR2 YYEEEE. Trimming shortened V by 0 bases and J by 3 bases, and 16 bases separated the two germline ends. The CDR3 sequence is 16 residues long. CDR3 sequence: CASSLASRVTHYEQYF. The CDR3 nucleotides read TGTGCCAGCAGCTTGGCCTCCAGAGTCACACACTACGAGCAGTACTTC. The whole variable domain, remainder taken from reference TRBV5-6 and TRBJ2-7, is DAGVTQSPTHLIKTRGQQVTLRCSPKSGHDTVSWYQQALGQGPQFIFQYYEEEERQRGNFPDRFSGHQFPNYSSELNVNALLLGDSALYLCASSLASRVTHYEQYFGPGTRLTVT.

This chain joins TRBV5-1 and TRBJ2-7; D might be TRBD1 or TRBD2, each matching 5 bases. The V and J ends lost 2 bases and 6 bases respectively, with 12 bases between them. Germline lookup yields CDR1 SGHRS and CDR2 YFSETQ. This CDR3 comprises 13 residues. This CDR3 reads CASSFGGTGEQYF. The CDR3 DNA follows: TGCGCCAGCAGCTTTGGGGGTACGGGCGAGCAGTACTTC.

This clone appeared once. This chain uses TRBV28 with TRBJ1-1, with D uncertain. V was cut by 2 bases and J by 3 bases, with 7 bases left in between. CDR1 and CDR2 from the germline V gene are MDHEN and SYDVKM. The CDR3 is 13 residues long. This CDR3 is CASSLPGDTEAFF. CDR3 in DNA: TGTGCCAGCAGTTTACCCGGGGACACTGAAGCTTTCTTT.

This chain connects TRBV19 to TRBJ2-7; D gene ambiguous. Germline CDR1 is LNHDA and CDR2 is SQIVND (reference sequence). The germline V and J ends were trimmed by 5 bases and 6 bases, with 11 bases remaining between them. CDR3 length equals 12 residues. The CDR3 coding sequence is TGTGCCAGTAGTGGTCTTCCAACCGAGCAGTACTTC. Amino acids: CASSGLPTEQYF.

The rearrangement links TRBV6-4 to TRBJ2-5; 9 bases line up with TRBD2. V lost 0 bases, J lost 7 bases, and 0 bases stayed unmatched. The CDR3 has 13 amino acids. The germline gives CDR1 MRHNA, CDR2 SNTAGT. CDR3 region: CASSDSLAGTQYF. CDR3 in DNA: TGTGCCAGCAGTGACTCACTAGCGGGGACCCAGTACTTC.

The CDR3 DNA reads as TGTGCCAGCAGAGGACAGGGGGGTGGCAATCAGCCCCAGCATTTT. This encodes CASRGQGGGNQPQHF. This chain uses TRBV6-5 with TRBJ1-5; 10 nucleotides line up with TRBD1. Unmatched junction bases numbered 4, after V lost 6 bases and J lost 2 bases. This CDR3 spans 15 amino acids. Germline lookup yields CDR1 MNHEY and CDR2 SVGAGI.

The chain carries TRBV7-2 and TRBJ2-7; D possibly corresponds to TRBD1 (5 bases). Between the trimmed V and J ends, which lost 3 bases and 5 bases, there was a span of 8 bases. The CDR3 has 12 amino acids. Germline V lookup: CDR1 SGHTA, CDR2 FQGNSA. For the CDR3, the DNA is TGTGCCAGCAGCTTCTTAGGGGACGAGCAGTACTTC. It codes for CASSFLGDEQYF. Using reference TRBV7-2 and TRBJ2-7 for the parts outside the CDR3, the full variable domain is GAGVSQSPSNKVTEKGKDVELRCDPISGHTALYWYRQSLGQGLEFLIYFQGNSAPDKSGLPSDRFSAERTGGSVSTLTIQRTQQEDSAVYLCASSFLGDEQYFGPGTRLTVT.

This rearrangement joins TRBV7-6 to TRBJ1-5; D remains ambiguous. The V end was cut by 0 bases, the J end by 6 bases, with 6 bases between. Germline V lookup: CDR1 SGHVS, CDR2 FNYEAQ. The CDR3 has 13 amino acids. CDR3 amino acids: CASSLAPSQPQHF. Here the CDR3 DNA reads TGTGCCAGCAGCTTAGCGCCATCTCAGCCCCAGCATTTT.

The chain employs TRBV2 and TRBJ1-5, with D unresolved. The CDR3 extends over 17 amino acids. The ends were cut back, 1 base at V and 3 bases at J, with 16 bases in the middle. Germline values: CDR1 SNHLY, CDR2 FYNNEI. The CDR3 spells CASSEGLGPSYNQPQHF. DNA for the CDR3: TGTGCCAGCAGTGAAGGGTTAGGGCCGAGCTACAATCAGCCCCAGCATTTT.

J is TRBJ2-2 and V is TRBV7-3, with D possibly matching TRBD2 (6 bases). The CDR3 has 14 residues. In germline, CDR1 is SGHTA, CDR2 FQGTGA. Trimming took 5 bases from V and 4 from J, leaving 11 bases between them. CDR3 DNA: TGTGCCAGCAGCCTTGGGGACTTCACCGGGGAGCTGTTTTTT. Its protein product is CASSLGDFTGELFF.

The chain uses TRBV5-5 and TRBJ1-4; no reliable D call. This CDR3 has 13 residues. CDR1 is SGHKS and CDR2 is YYEKEE in the germline V gene (reference sequence). Trimming shortened V by 3 bases and J by 6 bases, and 9 bases separated the two germline ends. The CDR3: CASSSPQDEKLFF. The CDR3 DNA is TGTGCCAGCAGCTCACCGCAGGATGAAAAACTGTTTTTT.

This clone came up once. The V call is TRBV7-7, the J call TRBJ2-2; 12 positions agree with TRBD2. The germline CDR1 and CDR2 sequences are SSHAT and FNYEAQ (reference sequence). V lost 5 bases to trimming and J lost 3 bases; unmatched junction nucleotides: 4. This CDR3 is 16 amino acids long. CDR3 sequence (DNA): TGTGCCAGCAGCGCTAGCGGGGGGGCGTACACCGGGGAGCTGTTTTTT. Protein product: CASSASGGAYTGELFF.

This chain's CDR3 is CASTLGGTGELFF. For the CDR3, the DNA is TGTGCCAGCACTTTGGGAGGCACCGGGGAGCTGTTTTTT. The chain is built from TRBV2 and TRBJ2-2, with D possibly TRBD2 on 6 matching bases. Between the trimmed V and J ends, which lost 7 bases and 4 bases, there was a span of 10 bases. Germline V CDR1 and CDR2: SNHLY, FYNNEI. The CDR3 loop spans 13 amino acids.

This clone has a single count. This chain joins TRBV28 and TRBJ2-6; 7 positions match TRBD1. Trimming took 4 bases from V and 8 from J; bases not matched to a gene: 5. The CDR3 is 14 amino acids. CDR1 is MDHEN, CDR2 SYDVKM, per germline. The CDR3 DNA reads as TGTGCCAGCAGTTCGCGGACAGGTACCAACGTCCTGACTTTC. Its translation is CASSSRTGTNVLTF.

The chain employs TRBV9 and TRBJ2-1; 12 bases agree with TRBD1. Trimming cost V 5 bases and J 7 bases; bases outside gene matches: 4. Germline V gene data show CDR1 as SGDLS and CDR2 as YYNGEE. The CDR3 totals 14 residues. The chain's CDR3 is CASRGTGGKNEQFF. CDR3 bases: TGTGCCAGCAGGGGGACAGGGGGCAAAAATGAGCAGTTCTTC.

The V and J genes are TRBV6-1 and TRBJ2-3; D not resolved. The CDR3 totals 16 residues. Deletions cut 4 bases from V and 1 base from J, with 15 bases between. Germline-derived CDR1 and CDR2 are MNHNS and SASEGT. Here the CDR3 DNA reads TGTGCCAGCAGTGGCCCGAGGTCGGTGGGCACAGATACGCAGTATTTT. Protein: CASSGPRSVGTDTQYF.

The chain combines TRBV7-2 with TRBJ2-1; D remains ambiguous. The V and J ends lost 5 bases and 6 bases respectively, with 8 bases between them. From germline, CDR1 is SGHTA and CDR2 FQGNSA. There are 12 residues in the CDR3. The CDR3 loop is CASSPLGNEQFF. For the CDR3, the DNA is TGTGCCAGCAGCCCCCTGGGCAATGAGCAGTTCTTC.

V and J are TRBV6-6 and TRBJ1-2; D is possibly TRBD1 (5 bases). CDR1 is MNHNY, CDR2 SVGAGI, per germline (reference sequence). The CDR3 spans 13 residues. V was clipped by 0 bases and J by 7 bases, with 9 bases between them. The CDR3 here is CASSYSGESGYTF. Written as DNA, the CDR3 is TGTGCCAGCAGTTACTCGGGGGAAAGTGGCTACACCTTC.

This chain connects TRBV7-9 to TRBJ2-7; 7 nucleotides agree with TRBD1. Germline CDR1 SEHNR, CDR2 FQNEAQ (reference sequence). The CDR3 length is 14 residues. J lost 3 bases, V lost 2 bases, and 4 bases had no gene match. The CDR3: CASSLPGQFYEQYF. The CDR3 DNA is TGTGCCAGCAGCTTACCGGGACAGTTCTACGAGCAGTACTTC.

The chain combines TRBV2 with TRBJ2-4; D could derive from TRBD1 or TRBD2 (5 bases each). In germline, CDR1 is SNHLY, CDR2 FYNNEI. The CDR3 spans 11 residues. Trimming took 10 bases from V and 5 from J, leaving 9 bases between them. CDR3 residues: CANGAENIQYF. In DNA form, the CDR3 reads TGTGCCAACGGGGCCGAAAACATTCAGTACTTC. The whole variable domain, remainder taken from reference TRBV2 and TRBJ2-4, is EPEVTQTPSHQVTQMGQEVILRCVPISNHLYFYWYRQILGQKVEFLVSFYNNEISEKSEIFDDQFSVERPDGSNFTLKIRSTKLEDSAMYFCANGAENIQYFGAGTRLSVL.

V is TRBV29-1 and J is TRBJ2-5; possibly TRBD1 for D (5 bases). The germline CDR1 and CDR2 sequences are SQVTM and ANQGSEA. V lost 3 bases and J 5 bases, leaving 10 bases between the germline ends. The length of the CDR3 is 12 residues. The CDR3, as DNA: TGCAGCGTTGAGGCAGGGCTGGAGACCCAGTACTTC. Its protein is CSVEAGLETQYF.